This T cell receptor (beta chain) derives from a study of T cell clones after liver transplantation. Study conclusions and caveats: Compared with third party-reactive sequences, donor-reactive ones declined more, independent of withdrawal success.

Sequencing used immunoSEQ multiplex PCR; TCRdb keeps in-frame clones, though not all of them. There are fewer than 80,000 clones in the sample; around 80% occur only once, and 2.1% lies in the top ten. Sorting of unstimulated PBMCs yielded separate CD3+CD4+ and CD3+CD8+ fractions. CDR3 size: 15 residues. Per the germline V gene, CDR1 is SNHLY and CDR2 is FYNNEI. V was clipped by 3 bases and J by 0 bases, with 8 bases between them. This clone was detected many times. Its target is unknown. V is TRBV2 and J is TRBJ1-4; no clear D gene. The input for sequencing was CD4+ T cells from blood, taken about 50 months after liver transplant. This receptor was identified in a human patient who received a liver transplant. Some T cells may originate from the graft donor. This CDR3 is CASSDRRATNEKLFF. The CDR3 DNA reads as TGTGCCAGCAGTGATCGAAGGGCAACTAATGAAAAACTGTTTTTT.